This T cell receptor (beta chain) was found in a study of cytomegalovirus exposure and HLA in healthy donors. Notes on the study in general: Several V segments, TRBV6-2 and TRBV6-3 among them, could not be told apart and were dropped. Earlier analysis found most TCR beta V segments productive about 87% or about 30% of the time. A missense variant in DCLRE1C was later tied to TCR beta V- and J-gene trimming.

CDR3 length: 17 residues. The J segment lost 7 bases and the V segment lost 3 bases, leaving 12 bases of the junction unmatched. Germline CDR1 SGHTA, CDR2 FQGNSA. The study sampled nominally healthy donors, though unrecorded immune exposures were likely. Concerning this clone itself: What it recognizes is unknown.

13 Jbeta primers and 60 Vbeta primers were used for the PCR. This table comes from immunoSEQ multiplex PCR, and its TCRdb copy is limited to in-frame clones, with some not included. In the table there are 200,000 to 300,000 clones, 84% of which are singletons. This TCR was sampled from a woman between 35 and 50 years old in good health and CMV-seropositive. The V and J genes are TRBV7-2 and TRBJ2-1; 10 bases are shared with TRBD2. The sequencing input was PBMCs. The CDR3 DNA is TGTGCCAGCAGCTTTCGGGATCTAGCGGGAGTATATAATGAGCAGTTCTTC. Its translation: CASSFRDLAGVYNEQFF.